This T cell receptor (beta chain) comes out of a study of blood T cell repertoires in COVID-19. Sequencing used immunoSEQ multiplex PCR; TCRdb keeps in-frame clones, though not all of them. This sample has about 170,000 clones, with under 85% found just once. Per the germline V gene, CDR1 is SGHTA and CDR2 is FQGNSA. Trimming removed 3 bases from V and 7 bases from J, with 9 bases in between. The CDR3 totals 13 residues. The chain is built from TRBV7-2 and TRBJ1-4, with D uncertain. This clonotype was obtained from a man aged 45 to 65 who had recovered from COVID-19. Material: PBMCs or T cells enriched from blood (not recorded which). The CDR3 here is CASSLNPGEKLFF. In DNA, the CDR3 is TGTGCCAGCAGCTTGAACCCAGGTGAAAAACTGTTTTTT.